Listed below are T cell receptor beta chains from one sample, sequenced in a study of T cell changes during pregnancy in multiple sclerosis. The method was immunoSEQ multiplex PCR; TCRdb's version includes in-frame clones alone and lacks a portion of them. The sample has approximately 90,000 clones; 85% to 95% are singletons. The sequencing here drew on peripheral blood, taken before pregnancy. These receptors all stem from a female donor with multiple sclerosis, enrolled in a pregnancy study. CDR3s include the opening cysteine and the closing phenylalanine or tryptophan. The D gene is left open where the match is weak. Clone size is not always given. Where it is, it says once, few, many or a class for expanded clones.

CDR3 protein: CTSSQESRLAVRNEQFF; CDR3 DNA: TGCACCAGCAGCCAAGAGTCGAGACTAGCGGTGAGGAATGAGCAGTTCTTC; V gene: TRBV1; J gene: TRBJ2-1; D gene: .; clone size: .
CDR3 protein: CASSFVSGDNEQFF; CDR3 DNA: TGTGCCAGCAGCTTTGTGTCAGGGGACAATGAGCAGTTCTTC; V gene: TRBV11-2; J gene: TRBJ2-1; D gene: .; clone size: .
CDR3 protein: CAWSVSRVNQPQHF; CDR3 DNA: TGTGCCTGGAGTGTATCCAGGGTTAATCAGCCCCAGCATTTT; V gene: TRBV30; J gene: TRBJ1-5; D gene: .; clone size: .
CDR3 protein: CASSVGEGVAYEQYF; CDR3 DNA: TGTGCCAGCAGCGTAGGAGAAGGGGTCGCCTACGAGCAGTACTTC; V gene: TRBV9; J gene: TRBJ2-7; D gene: .; clone size: .
CDR3 protein: CASSFRGNEQFF; CDR3 DNA: TGCGCCAGCAGCTTTCGGGGGAATGAGCAGTTCTTC; V gene: TRBV5-1; J gene: TRBJ2-1; D gene: .; clone size: .
CDR3 protein: CASSQVAVDQETQYF; CDR3 DNA: TGCGCCAGCAGCCAGGTCGCCGTAGATCAAGAGACCCAGTACTTC; V gene: TRBV4-3; J gene: TRBJ2-5; D gene: .; clone size: .
CDR3 protein: CASSWDSRSSYNEQFF; CDR3 DNA: TGTGCCAGCAGTTGGGACTCCCGGAGCTCCTACAATGAGCAGTTCTTC; V gene: TRBV27; J gene: TRBJ2-1; D gene: .; clone size: once
CDR3 protein: CASSFTSGRDNEQFF; CDR3 DNA: TGCGCCAGCAGCTTTACTAGCGGGAGGGACAATGAGCAGTTCTTC; V gene: TRBV5-1; J gene: TRBJ2-1; D gene: TRBD2; clone size: .
CDR3 protein: CASSMTGTNTEAFF; CDR3 DNA: TGTGCCAGTAGTATGACAGGAACAAACACTGAAGCTTTCTTT; V gene: TRBV19; J gene: TRBJ1-1; D gene: .; clone size: once
CDR3 protein: CASSKGSYRGETQYF; CDR3 DNA: TGTGCCAGCAGTAAGGGATCCTATAGAGGGGAGACCCAGTACTTC; V gene: TRBV6-1; J gene: TRBJ2-5; D gene: .; clone size: .
CDR3 protein: CASSLRTGNTGELFF; CDR3 DNA: TGTGCCAGCAGCTTGAGGACAGGAAACACCGGGGAGCTGTTTTTT; V gene: TRBV5-4; J gene: TRBJ2-2; D gene: TRBD1; clone size: .
CDR3 protein: CASNGVEQYF; CDR3 DNA: TGTGCCAGCAATGGAGTTGAGCAGTACTTC; V gene: TRBV2; J gene: TRBJ2-7; D gene: .; clone size: .
CDR3 protein: CASSFAGSQGVNQPQHF; CDR3 DNA: TGTGCCAGCAGTTTCGCTGGATCTCAGGGGGTCAATCAGCCCCAGCATTTT; V gene: TRBV27; J gene: TRBJ1-5; D gene: TRBD1; clone size: .
CDR3 protein: CASSYSLSGARTSYEQYF; CDR3 DNA: TGTGCCAGCAGTTACAGTTTGTCTGGGGCCCGAACCTCCTACGAGCAGTACTTC; V gene: TRBV28; J gene: TRBJ2-7; D gene: .; clone size: .
CDR3 protein: CASSPTEIAYNEQFF; CDR3 DNA: TGTGCCAGCAGCCCGACAGAGATAGCCTACAATGAGCAGTTCTTC; V gene: TRBV7-8; J gene: TRBJ2-1; D gene: .; clone size: once
CDR3 protein: CSARGGQGYF; CDR3 DNA: TGCAGTGCTAGAGGGGGACAGGGGTACTTC; V gene: TRBV20-1; J gene: TRBJ2-5; D gene: TRBD1; clone size: .
CDR3 protein: CASSLAPGGSANEQFF; CDR3 DNA: TGTGCCAGCAGTCTGGCACCAGGGGGCTCGGCCAATGAGCAGTTCTTC; V gene: TRBV28; J gene: TRBJ2-1; D gene: TRBD1; clone size: .
CDR3 protein: CASSLMAGQNIQYF; CDR3 DNA: TGTGCCAGCAGCTTAATGGCAGGCCAAAACATTCAGTACTTC; V gene: TRBV7-9; J gene: TRBJ2-4; D gene: .; clone size: .
CDR3 protein: CASSGTSFHEQFF; CDR3 DNA: TGTGCCAGCAGCGGAACTAGCTTCCATGAGCAGTTCTTC; V gene: TRBV9; J gene: TRBJ2-1; D gene: .; clone size: .
CDR3 protein: CASSPGLAGGFQETQYF; CDR3 DNA: TGTGCCAGCTCACCAGGACTAGCGGGAGGGTTCCAAGAGACCCAGTACTTC; V gene: TRBV18; J gene: TRBJ2-5; D gene: TRBD2; clone size: .
CDR3 protein: CVRSLDRTGPGEQYF; CDR3 DNA: TGTGTCAGAAGCTTAGACAGGACAGGTCCGGGTGAGCAGTACTTC; V gene: TRBV7-5; J gene: TRBJ2-7; D gene: .; clone size: .
CDR3 protein: CASSEQDSYNEQFF; CDR3 DNA: TGTGCCAGCAGCGAGCAGGACTCCTACAATGAGCAGTTCTTC; V gene: TRBV5-5; J gene: TRBJ2-1; D gene: .; clone size: .
CDR3 protein: CASSLLVEGYGYTF; CDR3 DNA: TGTGCCAGCAGCTTATTGGTTGAGGGCTATGGCTACACCTTC; V gene: TRBV7-8; J gene: TRBJ1-2; D gene: .; clone size: .
CDR3 protein: CASSLVGGEQFF; CDR3 DNA: TGTGCCAGCAGCTTGGTGGGGGGTGAGCAGTTCTTC; V gene: TRBV5-4; J gene: TRBJ2-1; D gene: .; clone size: .
CDR3 protein: CAIWTGGSNQPQHF; CDR3 DNA: TGTGCCATCTGGACAGGGGGTTCGAATCAGCCCCAGCATTTT; V gene: TRBV6-6; J gene: TRBJ1-5; D gene: TRBD1; clone size: once
CDR3 protein: CASSPRGGAALGANVLTF; CDR3 DNA: TGCGCCAGCAGCCCCCGAGGGGGGGCTGCCTTGGGGGCCAACGTCCTGACTTTC; V gene: TRBV4-1; J gene: TRBJ2-6; D gene: .; clone size: .
CDR3 protein: CASSVGNRGNTGELFF; CDR3 DNA: TGTGCCAGCAGCGTAGGGAACAGGGGGAACACCGGGGAGCTGTTTTTT; V gene: TRBV9; J gene: TRBJ2-2; D gene: TRBD1; clone size: once
CDR3 protein: CASSPPGSGANVLTF; CDR3 DNA: TGTGCCAGCAGCCCCCCGGGCTCTGGGGCCAACGTCCTGACTTTC; V gene: TRBV9; J gene: TRBJ2-6; D gene: .; clone size: once
CDR3 protein: CSVRENTEAFF; CDR3 DNA: TGCAGCGTTCGGGAGAACACTGAAGCTTTCTTT; V gene: TRBV29-1; J gene: TRBJ1-1; D gene: .; clone size: .
CDR3 protein: CASSLQPGQGLYGYTF; CDR3 DNA: TGTGCCAGCAGTCTCCAACCGGGACAGGGACTCTATGGCTACACCTTC; V gene: TRBV28; J gene: TRBJ1-2; D gene: TRBD1; clone size: .
CDR3 protein: CASRGLAGGRVRNEQFF; CDR3 DNA: TGTGCCAGCAGGGGACTAGCGGGAGGACGGGTAAGAAATGAGCAGTTCTTC; V gene: TRBV28; J gene: TRBJ2-1; D gene: TRBD2; clone size: .
CDR3 protein: CASSQDRGSYNEQFF; CDR3 DNA: TGTGCCAGCAGCCAAGACAGGGGCTCCTACAATGAGCAGTTCTTC; V gene: TRBV7-3; J gene: TRBJ2-1; D gene: TRBD1; clone size: .
CDR3 protein: CASSESRDSSYEQYF; CDR3 DNA: TGTGCCAGCAGCGAGTCCCGGGACAGTTCCTACGAGCAGTACTTC; V gene: TRBV9; J gene: TRBJ2-7; D gene: TRBD1; clone size: .
CDR3 protein: CASTLDSHSGNTIYF; CDR3 DNA: TGTGCCAGCACCCTGGACAGCCACTCTGGAAACACCATATATTTT; V gene: TRBV2; J gene: TRBJ1-3; D gene: .; clone size: .
CDR3 protein: CASSSGDRVYGYTF; CDR3 DNA: TGTGCCAGCAGCTCAGGCGACAGGGTGTATGGCTACACCTTC; V gene: TRBV5-8; J gene: TRBJ1-2; D gene: TRBD1; clone size: once
CDR3 protein: CASSLAGRGTDTQYF; CDR3 DNA: TGTGCCAGCAGCTTGGCCGGAAGGGGAACAGATACGCAGTATTTT; V gene: TRBV5-4; J gene: TRBJ2-3; D gene: .; clone size: .
CDR3 protein: CASSSPRAGLAGVGNEQFF; CDR3 DNA: TGTGCCAGCTCATCACCGAGGGCAGGGCTAGCGGGAGTAGGGAATGAGCAGTTCTTC; V gene: TRBV18; J gene: TRBJ2-1; D gene: TRBD2; clone size: .
CDR3 protein: CASQFQSLNTEAFF; CDR3 DNA: TGTGCCAGCCAGTTCCAGTCCTTGAACACTGAAGCTTTCTTT; V gene: TRBV2; J gene: TRBJ1-1; D gene: .; clone size: few
CDR3 protein: CASSEQGPRIYSNQPQHF; CDR3 DNA: TGTGCCAGCAGCGAACAGGGCCCTAGAATTTATAGCAATCAGCCCCAGCATTTT; V gene: TRBV2; J gene: TRBJ1-5; D gene: .; clone size: .
CDR3 protein: CASVSGWDTEAFF; CDR3 DNA: TGTGCCAGCGTATCAGGGTGGGACACTGAAGCTTTCTTT; V gene: TRBV6-1; J gene: TRBJ1-1; D gene: .; clone size: .
CDR3 protein: CAIRPKLYAVNTEAFF; CDR3 DNA: TGTGCCATCAGACCCAAACTATACGCAGTCAACACTGAAGCTTTCTTT; V gene: TRBV10-3; J gene: TRBJ1-1; D gene: .; clone size: .
CDR3 protein: CASKAGGPPRNTQYF; CDR3 DNA: TGTGCCAGCAAGGCGGGAGGGCCTCCGAGGAATACGCAGTATTTT; V gene: TRBV2; J gene: TRBJ2-3; D gene: TRBD2; clone size: .
CDR3 protein: CASGLALLQGATNTEAFF; CDR3 DNA: TGTGCTAGTGGTTTGGCTCTTCTACAGGGGGCAACGAACACTGAAGCTTTCTTT; V gene: TRBV12-5; J gene: TRBJ1-1; D gene: TRBD1; clone size: .
CDR3 protein: CASSQTSGSYEQYF; CDR3 DNA: TGCGCCAGCAGCCAGACTAGCGGGAGCTACGAGCAGTACTTC; V gene: TRBV5-1; J gene: TRBJ2-7; D gene: TRBD2; clone size: .
CDR3 protein: CASSEFRSVSYNSPLHF; CDR3 DNA: TGTGCCAGCAGTGAATTTAGGAGTGTCTCGTACAATTCACCCCTCCACTTT; V gene: TRBV6-1; J gene: TRBJ1-6; D gene: .; clone size: few
CDR3 protein: CASRRGLADPPQFF; CDR3 DNA: TGTGCCAGTAGGAGGGGACTGGCGGACCCCCCGCAGTTCTTC; V gene: TRBV19; J gene: TRBJ2-1; D gene: .; clone size: .
CDR3 protein: CASSVDRGGGWSSYNEQFF; CDR3 DNA: TGTGCCAGCAGCGTGGATAGAGGAGGTGGGTGGAGCTCCTACAATGAGCAGTTCTTC; V gene: TRBV2; J gene: TRBJ2-1; D gene: .; clone size: .
CDR3 protein: CASSSGLRGFQETQYF; CDR3 DNA: TGTGCCAGCAGTAGCGGTTTACGAGGGTTCCAAGAGACCCAGTACTTC; V gene: TRBV28; J gene: TRBJ2-5; D gene: .; clone size: .
CDR3 protein: CASSSLVGASEAFF; CDR3 DNA: TGCGCCAGCAGCTCCTTGGTAGGAGCGAGTGAAGCTTTCTTT; V gene: TRBV5-1; J gene: TRBJ1-1; D gene: .; clone size: .
CDR3 protein: CASSVKDKESAEAFF; CDR3 DNA: TGTGCCAGCTCAGTTAAGGACAAAGAGAGCGCTGAAGCTTTCTTT; V gene: TRBV18; J gene: TRBJ1-1; D gene: .; clone size: .
CDR3 protein: CASSDRGLTYEQYF; CDR3 DNA: TGTGCCAGCAGTGACAGGGGTCTTACCTACGAGCAGTACTTC; V gene: TRBV2; J gene: TRBJ2-7; D gene: .; clone size: .
CDR3 protein: CASSQDPGTGGSDEQFF; CDR3 DNA: TGTGCCAGCAGCCAAGACCCCGGGACAGGGGGGAGCGATGAGCAGTTCTTC; V gene: TRBV14; J gene: TRBJ2-1; D gene: TRBD1; clone size: .
CDR3 protein: CASSSGQGAGNTIYF; CDR3 DNA: TGTGCCAGCAGCTCAGGACAGGGCGCTGGAAACACCATATATTTT; V gene: TRBV7-6; J gene: TRBJ1-3; D gene: TRBD1; clone size: once
CDR3 protein: CASSVVGGFGYNEQFF; CDR3 DNA: TGTGCCAGCAGCGTAGTAGGGGGATTTGGTTACAATGAGCAGTTCTTC; V gene: TRBV9; J gene: TRBJ2-1; D gene: .; clone size: .
CDR3 protein: CASSQVQGVDKNIQYF; CDR3 DNA: TGTGCCAGCAGCCAAGTGCAGGGTGTGGACAAAAACATTCAGTACTTC; V gene: TRBV4-2; J gene: TRBJ2-4; D gene: .; clone size: .
CDR3 protein: CASSLQGSGELFF; CDR3 DNA: TGTGCCAGCAGCTTACAGGGTTCCGGGGAGCTGTTTTTT; V gene: TRBV7-2; J gene: TRBJ2-2; D gene: .; clone size: .
CDR3 protein: CASNTGVNNEQFF; CDR3 DNA: TGTGCCAGCAACACAGGGGTTAACAATGAGCAGTTCTTC; V gene: TRBV6-5; J gene: TRBJ2-1; D gene: TRBD1; clone size: .